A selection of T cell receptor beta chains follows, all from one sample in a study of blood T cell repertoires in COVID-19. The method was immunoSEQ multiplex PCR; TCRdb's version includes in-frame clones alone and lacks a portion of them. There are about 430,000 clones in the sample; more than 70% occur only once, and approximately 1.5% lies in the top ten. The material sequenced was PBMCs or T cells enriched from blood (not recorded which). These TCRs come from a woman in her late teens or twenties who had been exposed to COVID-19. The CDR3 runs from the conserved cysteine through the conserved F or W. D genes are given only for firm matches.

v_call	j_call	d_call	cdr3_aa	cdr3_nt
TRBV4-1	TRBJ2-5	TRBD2	CASVPGLAGVETQYF	TGCGCCAGCGTTCCGGGACTAGCCGGCGTCGAGACCCAGTACTTC
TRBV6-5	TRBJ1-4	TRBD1	CASSYSTGGYEKLFF	TGTGCCAGCAGTTACTCGACAGGGGGTTATGAAAAACTGTTTTTT
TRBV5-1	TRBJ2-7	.	CASSNREYEQYF	TGCGCCAGCAGCAACCGAGAGTACGAGCAGTACTTC
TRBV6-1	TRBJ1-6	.	CASSELPEASPLHF	TGTGCCAGCAGTGAATTGCCCGAAGCTTCACCCCTCCACTTT
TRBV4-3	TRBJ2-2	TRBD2	CASSSGGGSNTGELFF	TGCGCCAGCAGCTCGGGCGGGGGGTCGAACACCGGGGAGCTGTTTTTT
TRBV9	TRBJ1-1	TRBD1	CASSVDGTAFSMNTEAFF	TGTGCCAGCAGCGTAGATGGGACAGCCTTCTCCATGAACACTGAAGCTTTCTTT
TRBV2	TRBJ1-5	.	CASMRDGNQPQHF	TGTGCCAGCATGCGGGACGGGAATCAGCCCCAGCATTTT
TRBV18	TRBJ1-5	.	CASSPTGINNQPQHF	TGTGCCAGCTCCCCTACAGGCATAAACAATCAGCCCCAGCATTTT
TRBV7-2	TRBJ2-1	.	CASSSDSSYNEQFF	TGTGCCAGCAGCTCGGACAGCTCCTACAATGAGCAGTTCTTC
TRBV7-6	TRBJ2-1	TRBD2	CASSLQATLAGGHEQFF	TGTGCCAGCAGCTTACAAGCGACCCTAGCGGGAGGACATGAGCAGTTCTTC
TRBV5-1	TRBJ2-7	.	CASSFGGLSGEQYF	TGCGCCAGCAGCTTCGGGGGACTCTCCGGCGAGCAGTACTTC